These 30 T cell receptor beta chains originate from one sample sequenced in a study of human T cells and chemical hapten exposure. Time point meaning: patch test 2, 6 weeks after DPC sensitization. As to treatment: therapeutic diphenylcyclopropenone sensitization with weekly scalp DPC. TCRdb reprocessed the RACE reads via MiXCR and lists one record per CDR3 protein. The sample has about 100,000 distinct CDR3 sequences; about an eighth are singletons. This sample comprised whole blood, obtained in connection with sensitization to the hapten diphenylcyclopropenone (DPC). All receptors come from a middle-aged woman with alopecia areata. Some clones in this sample may be carry-over from other donors' samples.

The J gene is TRBJ2-2, the V gene TRBV11-2, with a weak D call TRBD1 (6 bases). This CDR3 region has 15 residues. The germline V gene encodes CDR1 SGHAT and CDR2 FQNNGV. Trimming removed 5 bases from V and 0 bases from J, with 10 bases in between. The CDR3 DNA reads as TGTGCCAGCAGCCGGACAGCTTCGAACACCGGGGAGCTGTTTTTT. It specifies CASSRTASNTGELFF.

This clonotype has only a few counts. The chain uses TRBV28 and TRBJ2-5, with a tentative D call TRBD2 (6 bases). The CDR3 runs 19 residues. V was pared by 8 bases and J by 1 base, with 29 bases between. Germline CDR1 MDHEN, CDR2 SYDVKM. CDR3 nucleotide sequence: TGTGCCAGCCGAATCCGCATCGGGAGTCCCTCACCTTCCCAAGAGACCCAGTACTTC. Translated, it gives CASRIRIGSPSPSQETQYF. Filled out from reference TRBV28 and TRBJ2-5, the complete variable domain reads DVKVTQSSRYLVKRTGEKVFLECVQDMDHENMFWYRQDPGLGLRLIYFSYDVKMKEKGDIPEGYSVSREKKERFSLILESASTNQTSMYLCASRIRIGSPSPSQETQYFGPGTRLLVL.

The chain links TRBV7-9 to TRBJ1-4; D is possibly TRBD1 (6 bases). The CDR3 runs to 14 residues. Germline V gene data show CDR1 as SEHNR and CDR2 as FQNEAQ (reference sequence). Between the trimmed V and J ends, which lost 2 bases and 8 bases, there was a span of 12 bases. CDR3 nucleotide sequence: TGTGCCAGCAGCTTAAGGGGGACCGGAGAAAAACTGTTTTTT. Encoded protein: CASSLRGTGEKLFF.

This clonotype was observed many times. J is TRBJ2-1 and V is TRBV4-2, with D perhaps given as TRBD1 or TRBD2 (6 bases each). From germline, CDR1 is LGHNA and CDR2 YNFKEQ. This CDR3 contains 15 residues. V lost 8 bases to trimming and J lost 4 bases, with 18 bases between them. The CDR3 region is CASPDGGRSYNEQFF. The CDR3 DNA reads TGTGCCAGCCCTGACGGGGGCCGGAGTTACAATGAGCAGTTCTTC.

At least ten counts were recorded for this clonotype. The CDR3 loop is CSAKGSADTQYF. Here the CDR3 DNA reads TGCAGTGCTAAAGGGTCGGCAGATACGCAGTATTTT. This chain uses TRBV20-1 with TRBJ2-3; D call uncertain. The length of the CDR3 is 12 residues. CDR1 and CDR2 from the germline V gene are DFQATT and SNEGSKA (reference sequence). Trimming took 4 bases from V and 4 from J, leaving 9 bases between them.

In its sample, this clonotype was seen many times. The chain joins TRBV27 to TRBJ2-1; 7 bases match TRBD2. Germline values: CDR1 MNHEY, CDR2 SMNVEV (reference sequence). With V trimmed by 1 base and J by 2 bases, 2 bases remained unmatched. The CDR3 covers 15 residues. CDR3 in amino acids: CASSLLGGAYNEQFF. The CDR3 DNA follows: TGTGCCAGCAGTTTATTGGGGGGGGCCTACAATGAGCAGTTCTTC.

This clonotype was observed a few times. This chain joins TRBV19 and TRBJ2-7; D is possibly TRBD2 (5 bases). V was trimmed by 4 bases and J by 0 bases, leaving 10 bases between them. Germline CDR1 is LNHDA and CDR2 is SQIVND (reference sequence). The CDR3 totals 14 residues. The CDR3 sequence is CASSTYRDSYEQYF. CDR3 nucleotides: TGTGCCAGTAGTACCTACCGGGACTCCTACGAGCAGTACTTC.

The rearrangement uses TRBV6-5 and TRBJ1-1; D is ambiguous. CDR1 and CDR2 from the germline V gene are MNHEY and SVGAGI. The CDR3 contains 19 residues. Trimming left V 5 bases short and J 0 bases short, with 25 bases between. CDR3 loop: CASSPSSTPLSAMNTEAFF. The CDR3 DNA sequence: TGTGCCAGCAGTCCATCGTCGACACCCCTTTCGGCCATGAACACTGAAGCTTTCTTT.

This clonotype was picked up many times. The DNA for the CDR3 is TGTGCCAGCAATTCCGGACAGCTGAACACTGAAGCTTTCTTT. Residues: CASNSGQLNTEAFF. The chain couples TRBV28 to TRBJ1-1, with D maybe TRBD1 (6 bases). Trimming shortened V by 7 bases and J by 0 bases, and 12 bases separated the two germline ends. Per germline, CDR1 MDHEN and CDR2 SYDVKM. This CDR3 has 14 residues.

The chain joins TRBV6-6 to TRBJ2-7; either TRBD1 or TRBD2 may supply D (6 bases each). V gave up 7 bases and J gave up 0 bases, with 10 bases separating them. Germline-derived CDR1 and CDR2 are MNHNY and SVGAGI (reference sequence). The CDR3 extends over 13 amino acids. The CDR3 DNA reads as TGTGCCAGCACGGGGGCTTCCTCCTACGAGCAGTACTTC. Its protein product is CASTGASSYEQYF.

The chain is built from TRBV6-2 or TRBV6-3 and TRBJ2-7; D not certain. Germline V gene data show CDR1 as MNHEY and CDR2 as SVGEGT. V was clipped by 0 bases and J by 4 bases, with 4 bases between them. The CDR3 length is 12 residues. The CDR3 region has the DNA TGTGCCAGCAGTTACTCGTCGTACGAGCAGTACTTC. Amino acids: CASSYSSYEQYF.

This clonotype was counted ten times or more. V and J are TRBV3-2 and TRBJ2-7; the table's D call, TRBD2, was not checked against the DNA. TRBV3-2 is a listed pseudogene. This CDR3 comprises 15 residues. The chain's CDR3 is CATNPRGIWAYEQYF. Here the CDR3 DNA reads TGTGCCACCAACCCGCGAGGGATATGGGCCTACGAGCAGTACTTC.

This clonotype was observed many times. The chain carries TRBV7-2 and TRBJ2-2; D perhaps matches TRBD2 (5 bases). CDR1 is SGHTA and CDR2 is FQGNSA in the germline V gene. V lost 5 bases and J 5 bases, leaving 12 bases between the germline ends. The CDR3 extends over 14 amino acids. The CDR3 reads CASSAGLGTGELFF. The DNA for the CDR3 is TGTGCCAGCAGCGCGGGTCTGGGTACCGGGGAGCTGTTTTTT.

The rearrangement uses TRBV4-3 and TRBJ2-2, with TRBD1 identical over 7 bases. CDR3 length equals 14 residues. V shed 3 bases, J shed 6 bases, and the junction held 4 bases outside the gene matches. Germline CDR1 reads LGHNA; CDR2 reads YSLEER. The CDR3 protein is CASSQTGRSGELFF. In DNA form, the CDR3 reads TGCGCCAGCAGCCAGACAGGGCGGTCCGGGGAGCTGTTTTTT.

This clonotype has at least ten counts. The rearrangement links TRBV12-3 or TRBV12-4 to TRBJ2-3; 8 positions agree with TRBD1. The J segment lost 3 bases and the V segment lost 6 bases, leaving 8 bases of the junction unmatched. CDR3 length: 15 residues. The CDR3 protein is CASSRDRLGTDTQYF. As DNA, the CDR3 is TGTGCCAGCAGCCGGGACAGGTTAGGGACAGATACGCAGTATTTT.

This clonotype occurred a few times. The V and J genes are TRBV30 and TRBJ2-2; 7 bases are a match to TRBD1. The CDR3 consists of 13 residues. The V and J ends lost 3 bases and 6 bases, in that order; junction bases with no gene match: 4. Germline V lookup: CDR1 GTSNPN, CDR2 SVGIG (reference sequence). The CDR3 sequence is CAWSPQGSGELFF. CDR3 bases: TGTGCCTGGAGCCCACAGGGGTCCGGGGAGCTGTTTTTT.

The V call is TRBV4-2, the J call TRBJ2-1; 12 bases match TRBD2. The V segment lost 8 bases and the J segment 5 bases; nucleotides outside the gene matches: 1. Germline V lookup: CDR1 LGHNA, CDR2 YNFKEQ. CDR3 length equals 13 residues. The CDR3 DNA is TGTGCCAGCCTAGCGGGGGGGAACAATGAGCAGTTCTTC. Translated: CASLAGGNNEQFF.

This clonotype was seen many times. The genes are TRBV6-5 and TRBJ1-1, with D possibly matching TRBD1 (6 bases). Germline CDR1 reads MNHEY; CDR2 reads SVGAGI. The CDR3 contains 15 residues. Trimming stripped 2 bases from V and 3 bases from J, with 13 bases between. For the CDR3, the DNA is TGTGCCAGCAGTTACAAGGGGGGGCGAGACACTGAAGCTTTCTTT. The encoded protein is CASSYKGGRDTEAFF.

This chain links TRBV4-3 with TRBJ2-1; either TRBD1 or TRBD2 may fit D (5 bases each). This CDR3 region has 14 residues. V was pared by 4 bases and J by 3 bases, with 10 bases between. In germline, CDR1 is LGHNA, CDR2 YSLEER. The CDR3 DNA follows: TGCGCCAGCAGCCGTGGGACCGACTACAATGAGCAGTTCTTC. It codes for CASSRGTDYNEQFF.

The sample holds many counts of this clonotype. The J gene is TRBJ1-5, the V gene TRBV6-2 or TRBV6-3, with TRBD1 identical over 8 bases. Germline-derived CDR1 and CDR2 are MNHEY and SVGEGT. This CDR3 region has 14 residues. V was clipped by 5 bases and J by 3 bases; unmatched bases: 3. CDR3 region: CASSRDRNNQPQHF. In DNA, the CDR3 is TGTGCCAGCAGTCGGGACAGGAACAATCAGCCCCAGCATTTT.

The V and J genes are TRBV3-1 and TRBJ2-1, with D perhaps being TRBD1 or TRBD2 (5 bases each). The CDR3 is 15 residues long. V was shortened by 4 bases and J by 6 bases, with 16 bases between the two germline ends. Germline V gene sequence: CDR1 LGHDT, CDR2 YNNKEL (reference sequence). The CDR3 reads CASSPRGTPGNEQFF. CDR3 nucleotide sequence: TGTGCCAGCAGCCCCCGTGGGACCCCCGGCAATGAGCAGTTCTTC.

V is TRBV7-9 and J is TRBJ1-2, with a tentative D call TRBD1 (6 bases). The V end was cut by 5 bases, the J end by 0 bases, with 19 bases between. The CDR3 totals 17 residues. Germline assignment: CDR1 SEHNR and CDR2 FQNEAQ (reference sequence). CDR3 region: CASSPAATGLSNYGYTF. The CDR3 DNA reads TGTGCCAGCAGCCCCGCCGCGACAGGACTGTCTAACTATGGCTACACCTTC.

Many counts were recorded for this clonotype. The V call is TRBV7-2, the J call TRBJ1-1, with D unclear. The V and J ends lost 7 bases and 0 bases respectively, with 9 bases between them. Germline CDR1 SGHTA, CDR2 FQGNSA. The CDR3 is 13 amino acids. The CDR3 loop reads CASTRDMNTEAFF. CDR3 nucleotide sequence: TGTGCCAGCACCCGCGATATGAACACTGAAGCTTTCTTT. Variable domain in full (rest from reference TRBV7-2 and TRBJ1-1): GAGVSQSPSNKVTEKGKDVELRCDPISGHTALYWYRQSLGQGLEFLIYFQGNSAPDKSGLPSDRFSAERTGGSVSTLTIQRTQQEDSAVYLCASTRDMNTEAFFGQGTRLTVV.

This clonotype appeared many times. CDR3 sequence: CASSPGQAQETQYF. The CDR3 bases are TGTGCCAGCTCACCCGGACAGGCGCAAGAGACCCAGTACTTC. This chain uses TRBV18 with TRBJ2-5, with TRBD1 matching over 7 bases. The CDR3 runs to 14 residues. CDR1 and CDR2 from the germline V gene are KGHSH and LQKENI. Trimming removed 3 bases from V and 2 bases from J; junction bases left unmatched: 3.

This chain links TRBV7-9 with TRBJ2-7, with D perhaps TRBD2 (6 bases). V lost 5 bases, J lost 0 bases, and 17 bases lay in between. This CDR3 is 16 amino acids long. Per the germline V gene, CDR1 is SEHNR and CDR2 is FQNEAQ (reference sequence). This CDR3 reads CASSPARDRSSYEQYF. The DNA for the CDR3 is TGTGCCAGCAGCCCCGCGCGGGACCGGAGCTCCTACGAGCAGTACTTC.

The chain joins TRBV18 to TRBJ1-3; D gene ambiguous. Trimming removed 1 base at V and 0 bases at J, with 13 bases between. Germline V lookup: CDR1 KGHSH, CDR2 LQKENI. CDR3 length: 17 amino acids. In DNA form, the CDR3 reads TGTGCCAGCTCACCACTCCCCGGAGGGTCCTCTGGAAACACCATATATTTT. Protein sequence: CASSPLPGGSSGNTIYF.

This clonotype turned up a few times. This sequence joins TRBV29-1 and TRBJ2-3; 8 bases agree with TRBD1. The CDR3 spans 14 residues. From germline, CDR1 is SQVTM and CDR2 ANQGSEA. Germline trimming cut 6 bases from V and 4 bases from J; bases unmatched to any gene: 9. The CDR3 DNA sequence: TGCAGCGTGGCCGGACAGGGTCCGGCAGATACGCAGTATTTT. This codes for CSVAGQGPADTQYF.

This clonotype has only a few counts. The V call is TRBV10-3, the J call TRBJ2-1; TRBD1 or TRBD2 may be the D gene (5 bases each). Deletions cut 6 bases from V and 0 bases from J, with 21 bases between. The CDR3 spans 18 residues. Germline V CDR1 and CDR2: ENHRY, SYGVKD. DNA for the CDR3: TGTGCCATCAGCCCTACCTCGGGGCGGGCTCTCTCCTACAATGAGCAGTTCTTC. Translated, it gives CAISPTSGRALSYNEQFF.

This clonotype was seen ten or more times. CDR3 residues: CASSSRPQETQYF. For the CDR3, the DNA is TGTGCCAGCAGCTCCAGGCCTCAAGAGACCCAGTACTTC. The chain carries TRBV7-9 and TRBJ2-5, with D unclear. V was trimmed by 4 bases and J by 2 bases, leaving 8 bases between them. CDR3 length: 13 residues. Germline CDR1 reads SEHNR; CDR2 reads FQNEAQ (reference sequence). The full variable domain, completed using reference TRBV7-9 and TRBJ2-5, is DTGVSQNPRHKITKRGQNVTFRCDPISEHNRLYWYRQTLGQGPEFLTYFQNEAQLEKSRLLSDRFSAERPKGSFSTLEIQRTEQGDSAMYLCASSSRPQETQYFGPGTRLLVL.

The rearrangement links TRBV3-1 to TRBJ2-7; 7 bases match TRBD2. Germline lookup yields CDR1 LGHDT and CDR2 YNNKEL (reference sequence). Losses at the gene ends were 4 bases for V and 1 base for J; bases not matched to a gene: 1. The CDR3 totals 13 residues. CDR3 residues: CASSLGLSYEQYF. The CDR3 bases are TGTGCCAGCAGCCTGGGACTATCCTACGAGCAGTACTTC.